Listed here are 20 T cell receptor beta chains from one sample, sequenced in a study of cytomegalovirus exposure and HLA in healthy donors. This PCR relied on a set of 60 Vbeta primers and 13 Jbeta primers. The data were produced by immunoSEQ multiplex PCR, yet TCRdb's version contains in-frame clones alone and is incomplete. This sample's clone table lists around 64,000 clones. The sample comprised PBMCs. The receptor set was obtained from a female donor in good health and CMV-seropositive.

The gene calls are TRBV30 and TRBJ1-5, with D possibly being TRBD1 (5 bases). V lost 0 bases, J lost 6 bases, and 6 bases lay in between. The CDR3 consists of 12 residues. The germline gives CDR1 GTSNPN, CDR2 SVGIG (reference sequence). The CDR3 DNA reads as TGTGCCTGGAGTGTTCAGGGTCAGCCCCAGCATTTT. This translates into CAWSVQGQPQHF.

V is TRBV10-1 and J is TRBJ2-1; D possibly corresponds to TRBD1 (6 bases). Germline V gene sequence: CDR1 WNHNN, CDR2 SYGVQD (reference sequence). Trimming removed 8 bases at V and 6 bases at J, with 11 bases between. The CDR3 extends over 12 amino acids. CDR3 DNA sequence: TGCGCCAGCGGAGGACAGATCAATGAGCAGTTCTTC. The encoded protein is CASGGQINEQFF.

DNA for the CDR3: TGTGCCAGTAGCGACTCCCCCAATCAGCCCCAGCATTTT. Translated, it gives CASSDSPNQPQHF. V gene TRBV19 combines with J gene TRBJ1-5, with unresolved D. The germline CDR1 and CDR2 sequences are LNHDA and SQIVND (reference sequence). Trimming pared 6 bases from V and 3 bases from J, leaving 9 bases between. The length of the CDR3 is 13 residues.

V is TRBV7-3 and J is TRBJ2-1; tentatively, D is TRBD1 (5 bases). CDR3 size: 14 residues. In germline, CDR1 is SGHTA, CDR2 FQGTGA. V was pared by 5 bases and J by 5 bases, with 13 bases between. Here the CDR3 reads CASSPGAINNEQFF. The CDR3 DNA sequence: TGTGCCAGCAGCCCTGGGGCGATAAACAATGAGCAGTTCTTC.

V is TRBV9 and J is TRBJ2-7, with 10 bases matching TRBD2. V shed 0 bases and J 8 bases; nucleotides not matched to a gene: 14. Germline V gives CDR1 SGDLS, CDR2 YYNGEE. CDR3 size: 17 residues. The chain's CDR3 is CASSVGSSGRALSQQYF. CDR3 sequence (DNA): TGTGCCAGCAGCGTAGGTTCCAGCGGGAGGGCCCTATCGCAGCAGTACTTC.

V is TRBV6-6 and J is TRBJ1-4, with 8 bases lining up with TRBD1. Looked up from germline, CDR1 is MNHNY and CDR2 is SVGAGI (reference sequence). The length of the CDR3 is 14 residues. The J segment lost 8 bases and the V segment lost 4 bases, leaving 6 bases of the junction unmatched. Here the CDR3 DNA reads TGTGCCAGCAGTTTCGGACAGGGTTGGGAAAAACTGTTTTTT. Protein: CASSFGQGWEKLFF.

The J gene is TRBJ1-1, the V gene TRBV10-3, with 9 bases that match TRBD1. This CDR3 spans 15 amino acids. CDR1 and CDR2 (germline): ENHRY, SYGVKD. The trim removed 5 bases at V and 5 bases at J, leaving 9 bases unmatched. The CDR3: CAISLGQGSQTEAFF. Written as DNA, the CDR3 is TGTGCCATCAGTCTAGGACAGGGGAGTCAGACTGAAGCTTTCTTT.

The J gene is TRBJ2-7, the V gene TRBV6-1; 7 positions agree with TRBD1. This CDR3 has 13 residues. V gave up 4 bases and J gave up 8 bases; unmatched junction bases: 8. Germline V CDR1 and CDR2: MNHNS, SASEGT. This CDR3 is CASSGGDSHKQYF. In DNA, the CDR3 is TGTGCCAGCAGTGGAGGGGACAGCCACAAGCAGTACTTC.

The genes are TRBV10-3 and TRBJ2-5, with TRBD1 matching 8 bases. The junction had 12 bases not matched to a gene; V was cut back by 4 bases and J by 8 bases. This CDR3 comprises 15 residues. The germline V gene encodes CDR1 ENHRY and CDR2 SYGVKD. CDR3 sequence: CAISVDLGQGDTQYF. The CDR3 region has the DNA TGTGCCATCAGTGTCGATCTTGGACAGGGTGATACCCAGTACTTC.

The genes are TRBV10-3 and TRBJ1-2; a possible D gene is TRBD1 (5 bases). This CDR3 has 18 residues. Germline CDR1 ENHRY, CDR2 SYGVKD. Trimming left V 5 bases short and J 0 bases short, with 22 bases between. The CDR3: CAISSTGRTEGANYGYTF. CDR3 in DNA: TGTGCCATCAGTAGCACAGGTCGGACGGAGGGTGCTAACTATGGCTACACCTTC.

J is TRBJ2-1 and V is TRBV7-3, with 9 bases that match TRBD1. Germline values: CDR1 SGHTA, CDR2 FQGTGA. The CDR3 has 16 amino acids. With V trimmed by 2 bases and J by 5 bases, 7 bases remained unmatched. Written as DNA, the CDR3 is TGTGCCAGCAGCTTAGCACCGGGACAGGGCGACAATGAGCAGTTCTTC. Amino acids: CASSLAPGQGDNEQFF.

This chain joins TRBV28 and TRBJ2-7; TRBD1 matches at 9 bases. Germline V gives CDR1 MDHEN, CDR2 SYDVKM. This CDR3 is built from 13 residues. V trimming: 11 bases; J trimming: 3 bases; junction bases outside the gene matches: 8. Here the CDR3 DNA reads TGTGCCTCGATCCGGGACAGGGACTACGAGCAGTACTTC. This sequence encodes CASIRDRDYEQYF.

The V call is TRBV5-1, the J call TRBJ1-6; D gene uncertain. The length of the CDR3 is 16 residues. Germline V gene data show CDR1 as SGHRS and CDR2 as YFSETQ. Trimming shortened V by 0 bases and J by 1 base, and 8 bases separated the two germline ends. The chain's CDR3 is CASSLGVQSYNSPLHF. CDR3 DNA sequence: TGCGCCAGCAGCTTGGGTGTCCAGTCCTATAATTCACCCCTCCACTTT.

The gene calls are TRBV11-2 and TRBJ2-7, with D possibly matching TRBD2 (6 bases). Per the germline V gene, CDR1 is SGHAT and CDR2 is FQNNGV. The CDR3 contains 17 residues. Between the trimmed V and J ends, which lost 1 base and 0 bases, there was a span of 16 bases. CDR3 protein: CASSLATGRGSSYEQYF. CDR3 DNA sequence: TGTGCCAGCAGCTTAGCTACGGGGCGGGGAAGCTCCTACGAGCAGTACTTC.

Note on this clone: The junction does not match germline at one end; this may be a read error. V is TRBV5-1 and J is TRBJ2-5, with 11 bases lining up with TRBD2. The CDR3 runs 16 residues. CDR1 SGHRS and CDR2 YFSETQ come from the germline V gene. This chain's CDR3 is CASSLVASGGQENQYF. The CDR3 coding sequence is TGCGCCAGCAGCTTGGTGGCTAGCGGGGGGCAAGAGAACCAGTACTTC.

The chain recombines TRBV7-2 with TRBJ1-1; possible D gene TRBD1, 5 bases. Trimming took 5 bases from V and 1 from J, leaving 8 bases between them. Germline lookup yields CDR1 SGHTA and CDR2 FQGNSA. The CDR3 contains 13 residues. CDR3 loop: CASSTQGNTEAFF. The CDR3 nucleotides read TGTGCCAGCAGCACTCAGGGGAACACTGAAGCTTTCTTT.

V and J are TRBV4-2 and TRBJ2-5, with TRBD2 as a possible D gene (7 bases). This CDR3 spans 13 amino acids. V lost 0 bases and J lost 14, with 16 bases in between. From germline, CDR1 is LGHNA and CDR2 YNFKEQ. The CDR3 nucleotides read TGTGCCAGCAGCCAAGATCGGGGGGCTACTCCATACTTC. It translates to CASSQDRGATPYF.

As regards this clone: The junction departs from germline at one end; a sequencing error may be responsible. The V call is TRBV30, the J call TRBJ2-3; D not certain. CDR3 length: 13 amino acids. CDR1 is GTSNPN and CDR2 is SVGIG in the germline V gene (reference sequence). The DNA for the CDR3 is TGTGCCTGGGGCCAACATGACACAGATAAGCAGTATTTT. This codes for CAWGQHDTDKQYF. The whole variable domain, filled in from reference TRBV30 and TRBJ2-3, reads SQTIHQWPATLVQPVGSPLSLECTVEGTSNPNLYWYRQAAGRGLQLLFYSVGIGQISSEVPQNLSASRPQDRQFILSSKKLLLSDSGFYLCAWGQHDTDKQYFGPGTRLTVL.

The V call is TRBV29-1, the J call TRBJ1-1; perhaps TRBD1 as D (5 bases). The germline CDR1 and CDR2 sequences are SQVTM and ANQGSEA. V dropped 5 bases and J dropped 6 bases, with 7 bases sitting between them. The CDR3 consists of 10 residues. CDR3 DNA: TGCAGCGTTCAGGGTCCTGAAGCTTTCTTT. Its protein product is CSVQGPEAFF.

The genes are TRBV28 and TRBJ1-1; TRBD1 matches at 7 bases. Germline CDR1 MDHEN, CDR2 SYDVKM. Germline trimming cut 6 bases from V and 6 bases from J; bases unmatched to any gene: 10. This CDR3 region has 14 residues. The CDR3 nucleotides are TGTGCCAGCAGAACTGCCAGGGGGTTCGCTGAAGCTTTCTTT. It yields the protein CASRTARGFAEAFF.